These T cell receptor beta chains were read from a single sample in a study of early T cells in non-severe SARS-CoV-2 infection. MiXCR, applied by TCRdb to the 5' RACE reads, yields one record per CDR3 protein. The data hold roughly 67,000 distinct CDR3 sequences, with about 11% observed a single time. Material: whole blood. These receptors were taken from an adult who was a healthcare worker with PCR-confirmed SARS-CoV-2 infection or an uninfected control (not recorded which). Each CDR3 is given with its conserved first and last residue. A D gene is named only where the DNA matches it firmly. Size is stated for part of the rows, as once, few or many counts, or as a class when the clone is expanded.

V	J	size	D	DNA	CDR3
TRBV27	TRBJ1-5	few	TRBD1	TGTGCCAGCAGTTTATTCTGGGACAGGGCCGAGCCCCAGCATTTT	CASSLFWDRAEPQHF
TRBV7-6	TRBJ2-2	once	TRBD2	TGTGCCAGCAGCTCAGGACTAGCGGCCCTGAACACCGGGGAGCTGTTTTTT	CASSSGLAALNTGELFF
TRBV7-9	TRBJ2-1	many	TRBD2	TGTGCCAGCAGCCCAGAATTAGCGGGGCCCTACAATGAGCAGTTCTTC	CASSPELAGPYNEQFF
TRBV12-3/TRBV12-4	TRBJ1-1	few	TRBD1	TGTGCCAGCAGTTTTAAGATAGGACAGGGGGCCGCTGAAGCTTTCTTT	CASSFKIGQGAAEAFF
TRBV18	TRBJ1-1	few	.	TGTGCCAGCTCATCCGGACAGTTTAACACTGAAGCTTTCTTT	CASSSGQFNTEAFF
TRBV28	TRBJ2-7	.	.	TGTGCCAGCGAGACAGGCACTCACTCCTACGAGCAGTACTTC	CASETGTHSYEQYF
TRBV14	TRBJ2-1	many	.	TGTGCCAGCAGCCAAGAGGGAGTAGAGCGGCATGGGGAGCAGTTCTTC	CASSQEGVERHGEQFF
TRBV6-2/TRBV6-3	TRBJ2-7	.	.	TGTGCCAGCAGTCTCCGGGACCTCGAGCAGTACTTC	CASSLRDLEQYF
TRBV28	TRBJ1-2	few	.	TGTGCCAGCAGTTTACAGGCTCATGGCTACACCTTC	CASSLQAHGYTF
TRBV24-1	TRBJ2-1	.	.	TGTGCCACCAGTGTATCCACCGGAGAGCAGTTCTTC	CATSVSTGEQFF
TRBV2	TRBJ2-2	.	TRBD1	TGTGCCAGCAGGGGACAGACCTACACCGGGGAGCTGTTTTTT	CASRGQTYTGELFF
TRBV10-3	TRBJ1-6	few	.	TGTGCCATCAGTGAGTCGAAAGGGAACAATTCACCCCTCCACTTT	CAISESKGNNSPLHF
TRBV10-3	TRBJ2-1	few	.	TGTGCCATCAGTGACCACCCGAGTCGGAACTCCTACAATGAGCAGTTCTTC	CAISDHPSRNSYNEQFF
TRBV7-9	TRBJ2-7	many	TRBD1	TGTGCCAGCAGCCTGACACAGGGGGCCCTACCTCTTACCTACGAGCAGTACTTC	CASSLTQGALPLTYEQYF
TRBV20-1	TRBJ2-7	medium-sized	TRBD2	TGCAGTGCTACGCCGGGCTCCGGGGGGTACGAGCAGTACTTC	CSATPGSGGYEQYF
TRBV3-1	TRBJ1-3	.	TRBD1	TGTGCCAGCTCGCATGGACAGGTTATGGACACCATATATTTT	CASSHGQVMDTIYF
TRBV24-1	TRBJ2-1	many	.	TGTGCCACCAGTGACTGGGGGTCCTACAATGAGCAGTTCTTC	CATSDWGSYNEQFF
TRBV5-1	TRBJ2-5	.	.	TGCGCCAGCAGCTGGACAGCCGGAGGTGGAGAGACCCAGTACTTC	CASSWTAGGGETQYF
TRBV7-8	TRBJ1-5	.	.	TGTGCCAGCAGCCTCCAACCACCGGGACGGAATAATCAGCCCCAGCATTTT	CASSLQPPGRNNQPQHF
TRBV5-1	TRBJ2-1	few	.	TGCGCCAGCAGCCTAGCTAGTTCCCCGGCCAGCTCCTACAATGAGCAGTTCTTC	CASSLASSPASSYNEQFF
TRBV7-9	TRBJ2-5	few	.	TGTGCCAGCAGCTTAGTAAGGTACCAAGAGACCCAGTACTTC	CASSLVRYQETQYF
TRBV6-6	TRBJ1-5	few	TRBD1	TGTGCCAGCAGCCCAGGGGGGGAGCCCCAGCATTTT	CASSPGGEPQHF
TRBV7-3	TRBJ2-3	.	.	TGTGCCAGCAGCTCCGGCGGGGCGTACACAGATACGCAGTATTTT	CASSSGGAYTDTQYF